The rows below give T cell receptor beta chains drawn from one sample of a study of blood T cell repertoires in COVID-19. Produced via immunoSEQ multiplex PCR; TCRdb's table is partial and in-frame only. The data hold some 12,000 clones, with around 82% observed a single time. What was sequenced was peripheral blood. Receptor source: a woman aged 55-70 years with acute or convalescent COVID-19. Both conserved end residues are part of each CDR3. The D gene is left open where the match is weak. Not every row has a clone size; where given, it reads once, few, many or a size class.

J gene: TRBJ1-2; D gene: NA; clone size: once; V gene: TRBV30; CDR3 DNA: TGTGCCTGGTATCTAGCCTTAGAGGGGGAATATGGCTACACCTTC; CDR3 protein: CAWYLALEGEYGYTF
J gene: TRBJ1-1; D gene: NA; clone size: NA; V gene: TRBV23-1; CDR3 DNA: TGCGCCAGCAGTCCGCTACGGACAAGGCCCATGAACACTGAAGCTTTCTTT; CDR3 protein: CASSPLRTRPMNTEAFF
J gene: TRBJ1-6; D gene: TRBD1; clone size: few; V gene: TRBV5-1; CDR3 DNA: TGCGCCAGCAGCTGGGGACAGGGGACCAATTCACCCCTCCACTTT; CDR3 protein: CASSWGQGTNSPLHF
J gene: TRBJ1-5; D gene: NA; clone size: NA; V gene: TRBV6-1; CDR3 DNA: TGTGCCAGCAGTGAATCGTACGGTCAGCCCCAGCATTTT; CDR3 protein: CASSESYGQPQHF
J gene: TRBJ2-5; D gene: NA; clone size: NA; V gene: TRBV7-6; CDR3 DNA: TGTGCCAGCAGCGCGGGCCCACAACGGGGAGAGACCCAGTACTTC; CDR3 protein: CASSAGPQRGETQYF
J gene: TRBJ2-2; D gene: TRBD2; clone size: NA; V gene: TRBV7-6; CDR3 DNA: TGTGCCAGCAGCTCATTAGCGGGGGAGGACACCGGGGAGCTGTTTTTT; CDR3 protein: CASSSLAGEDTGELFF
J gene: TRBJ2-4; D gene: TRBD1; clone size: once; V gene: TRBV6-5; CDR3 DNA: TGTGCCAGCAGGTACTCCGGGACAGGGGCCAAAAACATTCAGTACTTC; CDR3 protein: CASRYSGTGAKNIQYF
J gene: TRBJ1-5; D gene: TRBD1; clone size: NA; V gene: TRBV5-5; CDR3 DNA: TGTGCCAGCAGCCCGGGACAGGGTTGGCAGCCCCAGCATTTT; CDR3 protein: CASSPGQGWQPQHF
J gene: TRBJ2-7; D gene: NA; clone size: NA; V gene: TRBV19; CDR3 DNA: TGTGCCAGTAGTATATTGGCGGGGAGCTCCTACGAGCAGTACTTC; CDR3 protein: CASSILAGSSYEQYF
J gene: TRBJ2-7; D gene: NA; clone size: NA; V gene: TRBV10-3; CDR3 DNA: TGTGCCATCAGTGATGGGCCCTCCTACGAGCAGTACTTC; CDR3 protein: CAISDGPSYEQYF
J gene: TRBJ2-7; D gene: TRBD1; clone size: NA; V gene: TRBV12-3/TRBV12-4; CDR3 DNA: TGTGCCAGCGTCCAGGGGGCTGGCTACGAGCAGTACTTC; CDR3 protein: CASVQGAGYEQYF
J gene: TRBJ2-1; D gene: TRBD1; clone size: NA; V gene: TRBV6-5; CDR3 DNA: TGTGCCAGCAGCTCGGACAGGTACAATGAGCAGTTCTTC; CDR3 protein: CASSSDRYNEQFF
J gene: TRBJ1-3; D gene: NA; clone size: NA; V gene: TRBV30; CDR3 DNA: TGTGCCTGGAGTGTACGTATGACTTCTGGAAACACCATATATTTT; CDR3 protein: CAWSVRMTSGNTIYF
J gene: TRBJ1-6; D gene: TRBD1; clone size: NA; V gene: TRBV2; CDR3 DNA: TGTGCCAGCAAAAACAGGGGCCGGGGAGACTCACCCCTCCACTTT; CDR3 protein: CASKNRGRGDSPLHF
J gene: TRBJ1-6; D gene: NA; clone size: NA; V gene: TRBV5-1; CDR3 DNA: TGCGCCAGCAGCGAAGGACAGATCTATAATTCACCCCTCCACTTT; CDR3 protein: CASSEGQIYNSPLHF
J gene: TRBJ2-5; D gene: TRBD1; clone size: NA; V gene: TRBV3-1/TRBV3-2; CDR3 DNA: TGTGCCAGCAGCCAGCTCGGGACAGGACAAGAGACCCAGTACTTC; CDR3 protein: CASSQLGTGQETQYF
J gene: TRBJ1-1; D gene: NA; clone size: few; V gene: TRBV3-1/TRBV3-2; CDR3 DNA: TGTGCCAGCAGCTTCGGACAGACGAACACTGAAGCTTTCTTT; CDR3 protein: CASSFGQTNTEAFF
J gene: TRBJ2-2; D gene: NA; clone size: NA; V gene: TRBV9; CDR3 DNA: TGTGCCAGCAGCGCTTTGCTGGAGGCCGGGGAGCTGTTTTTT; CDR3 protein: CASSALLEAGELFF
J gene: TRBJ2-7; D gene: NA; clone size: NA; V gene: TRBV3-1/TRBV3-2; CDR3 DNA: TGTGCCAGCAGCCAAGTAGGGAGGCAGACCGCCTACGAGCAGTACTTC; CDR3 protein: CASSQVGRQTAYEQYF
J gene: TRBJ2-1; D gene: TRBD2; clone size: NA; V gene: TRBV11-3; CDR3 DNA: TGTGCCAGCAGCTTATTCAGCGGGGGGATCGATGAGCAGTTCTTC; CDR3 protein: CASSLFSGGIDEQFF
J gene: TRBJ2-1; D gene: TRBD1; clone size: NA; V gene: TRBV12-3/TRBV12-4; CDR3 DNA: TGTGCCAGCACCGACAGGGCCAATGAGCAGTTCTTC; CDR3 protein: CASTDRANEQFF
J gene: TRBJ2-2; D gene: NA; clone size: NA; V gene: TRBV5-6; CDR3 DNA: TGTGCCAGCAGCTTGCAGGGTTTGAACACCGGGGAGCTGTTTTTT; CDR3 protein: CASSLQGLNTGELFF
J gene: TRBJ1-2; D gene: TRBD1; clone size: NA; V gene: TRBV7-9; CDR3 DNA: TGTGCCAGCAGCTCCGACAGGGTACGGTATGGCTACACCTTC; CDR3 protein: CASSSDRVRYGYTF
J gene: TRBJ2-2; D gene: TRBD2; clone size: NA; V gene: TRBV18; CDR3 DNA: TGTGCCAGCTCACCGAAGGGACTAGCGGGGAGAGCCGGGGAGCTGTTTTTT; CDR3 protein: CASSPKGLAGRAGELFF
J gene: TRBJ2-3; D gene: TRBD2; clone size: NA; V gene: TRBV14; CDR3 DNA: TGTGCCAGCAGCCCCCTCGGGATAGCGGGGACCAACACAGATACGCAGTATTTT; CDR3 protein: CASSPLGIAGTNTDTQYF
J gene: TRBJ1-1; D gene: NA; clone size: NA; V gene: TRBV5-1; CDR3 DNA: TGCGCCAGCAGCTTGAGCATCATCACTGAAGCTTTCTTT; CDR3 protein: CASSLSIITEAFF
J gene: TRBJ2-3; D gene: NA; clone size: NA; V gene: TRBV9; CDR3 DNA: TGTGCCAGCAGCGGAGGGACAAACACAGATACGCAGTATTTT; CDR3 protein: CASSGGTNTDTQYF
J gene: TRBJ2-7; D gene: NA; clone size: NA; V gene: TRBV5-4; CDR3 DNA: TGTGCCAGCAGCTTAGGGGTTTTGGGGGGCGAGCAGTACTTC; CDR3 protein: CASSLGVLGGEQYF
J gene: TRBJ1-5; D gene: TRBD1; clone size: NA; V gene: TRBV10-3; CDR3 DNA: TGTGCCATCAGTGAGAGGGGGCCGTTGATGTGGTGGAACAATCAGCCCCAGCATTTT; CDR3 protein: CAISERGPLMWWNNQPQHF
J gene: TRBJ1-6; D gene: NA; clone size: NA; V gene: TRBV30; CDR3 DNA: TGTGCCTGGACCTTAAGGGGTTCACCCCTCCACTTT; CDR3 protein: CAWTLRGSPLHF
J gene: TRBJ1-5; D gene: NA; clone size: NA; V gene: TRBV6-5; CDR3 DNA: TGTGCCAGCGATGAGTCCGCTTATCAGCCCCAGCATTTT; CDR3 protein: CASDESAYQPQHF
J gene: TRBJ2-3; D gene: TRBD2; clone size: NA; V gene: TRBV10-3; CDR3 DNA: TGTGCCATCAGTGATAGCGGGGGCTTTTCAGATACGCAGTATTTT; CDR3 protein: CAISDSGGFSDTQYF
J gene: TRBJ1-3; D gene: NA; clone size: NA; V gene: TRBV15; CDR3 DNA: TGTGCCACCAGCAGAGATGTTTTATTGGAGGGCACCATATATTTT; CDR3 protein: CATSRDVLLEGTIYF
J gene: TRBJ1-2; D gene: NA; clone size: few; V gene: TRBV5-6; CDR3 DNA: TGTGCCAGCAGCTTGCGTCTCAGGAACTATGGCTACACCTTC; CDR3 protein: CASSLRLRNYGYTF
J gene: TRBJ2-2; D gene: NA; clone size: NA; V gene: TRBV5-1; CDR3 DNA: TGCGCCAGCAGCTTTTCGGGGTTCACCGGGGAGCTGTTTTTT; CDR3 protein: CASSFSGFTGELFF
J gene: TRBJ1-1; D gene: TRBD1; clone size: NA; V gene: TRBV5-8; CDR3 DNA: TGTGCCAGCAGCTTCTCCGGGACAGGGGCCACTGAAGCTTTCTTT; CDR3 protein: CASSFSGTGATEAFF
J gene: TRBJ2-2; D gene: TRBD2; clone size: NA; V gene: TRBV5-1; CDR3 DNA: TGCGCCAGCAGCTTGAATCGGTTGTATAGGACTAGCGGGGATAATAACACCGGGGAGCTGTTTTTT; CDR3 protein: CASSLNRLYRTSGDNNTGELFF
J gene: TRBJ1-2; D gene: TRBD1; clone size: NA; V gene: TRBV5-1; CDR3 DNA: TGCGCCAGCAGCGGACGGACAGGGGCCGATGGCTACACCTTC; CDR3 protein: CASSGRTGADGYTF
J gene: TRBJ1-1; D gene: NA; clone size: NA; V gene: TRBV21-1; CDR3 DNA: TGTGCCAGCAGCGTGAGGAGTGCTACTCGGACAGGGTGGTGCACTGAAGCTTTCTTT; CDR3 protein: CASSVRSATRTGWCTEAFF
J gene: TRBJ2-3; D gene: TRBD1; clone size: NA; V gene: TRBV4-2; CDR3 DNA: TGTGCCAGCAGCCTTACGACAGGGTTTAGCACAGATACGCAGTATTTT; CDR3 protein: CASSLTTGFSTDTQYF
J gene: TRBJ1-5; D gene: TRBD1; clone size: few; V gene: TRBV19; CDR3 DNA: TGTGCCAGTAGTATAGACCCGGGACAGGGAGGCCCAAGCGCCTATCAGCCCCAGCATTTT; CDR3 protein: CASSIDPGQGGPSAYQPQHF
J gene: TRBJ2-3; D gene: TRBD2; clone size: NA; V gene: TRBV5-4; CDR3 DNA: TGTGCCAGCAGCTTGGTGCCTAGCGGGGGGGCCCTAGATACGCAGTATTTT; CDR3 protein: CASSLVPSGGALDTQYF
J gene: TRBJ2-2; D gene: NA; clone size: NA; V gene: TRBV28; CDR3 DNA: TGTGCCAGCAGTTTCAGGCACACCGGGGAGCTGTTTTTT; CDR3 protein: CASSFRHTGELFF
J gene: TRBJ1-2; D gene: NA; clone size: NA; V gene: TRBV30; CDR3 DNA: TGTGCCTGGAGTGTACGAGGGCCCGATGGCTACACCTTC; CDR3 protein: CAWSVRGPDGYTF
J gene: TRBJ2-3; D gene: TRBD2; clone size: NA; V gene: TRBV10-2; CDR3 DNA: TGCGCCAGCAGATCGCGGGGGGGCACAGATACGCAGTATTTT; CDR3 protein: CASRSRGGTDTQYF
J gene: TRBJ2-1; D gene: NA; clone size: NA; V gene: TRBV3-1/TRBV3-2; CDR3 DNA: TGTGCCAGCAGCCTCCGGGTCTACAATGAGCAGTTCTTC; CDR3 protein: CASSLRVYNEQFF
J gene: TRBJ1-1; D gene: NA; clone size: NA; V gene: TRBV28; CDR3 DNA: TGTGCCAGCAGTTCCTACCGACAGACCATGAACACTGAAGCTTTCTTT; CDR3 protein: CASSSYRQTMNTEAFF
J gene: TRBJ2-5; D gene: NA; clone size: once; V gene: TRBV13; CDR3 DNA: TGTGCCAGCAGCAAGCCGGGGCAAGAGACCCAGTACTTC; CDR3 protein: CASSKPGQETQYF
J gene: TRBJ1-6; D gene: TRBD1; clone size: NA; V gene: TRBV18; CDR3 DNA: TGTGCCAGCTCACCAAGGGACGGCAGGGGGTCACCCCTCCACTTT; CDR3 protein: CASSPRDGRGSPLHF
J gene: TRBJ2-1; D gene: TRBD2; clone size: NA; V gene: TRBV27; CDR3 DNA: TGTGCCAGCAGTAAGCGGGGGGATAGCTCCTACAATGAGCAGTTCTTC; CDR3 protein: CASSKRGDSSYNEQFF
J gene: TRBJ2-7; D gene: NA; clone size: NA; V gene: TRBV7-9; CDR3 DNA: TGTGCCAGCAGCTTAAACCACAGGCCACCTTACGAGCAGTACTTC; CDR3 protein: CASSLNHRPPYEQYF
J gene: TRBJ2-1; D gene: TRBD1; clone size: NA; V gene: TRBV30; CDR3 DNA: TGTGCCTCGGTTCGGGACAGTAGGTACAATGAGCAGTTCTTC; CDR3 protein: CASVRDSRYNEQFF
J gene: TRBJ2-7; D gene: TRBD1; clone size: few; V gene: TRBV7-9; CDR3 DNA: TGTGCCAGCAGCTTAGGGGGACAGTCCTACGAGCAGTACTTC; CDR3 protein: CASSLGGQSYEQYF
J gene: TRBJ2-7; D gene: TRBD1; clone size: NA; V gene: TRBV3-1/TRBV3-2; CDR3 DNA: TGTGCCAGCAGCCTCGACCCGGGACAGTCCTACGAGCAGTACTTC; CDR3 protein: CASSLDPGQSYEQYF